The 26 T cell receptor beta chains reported below all come from one sample, sequenced in a study of blood T cell repertoires in COVID-19. The repertoire was sequenced with immunoSEQ multiplex PCR; TCRdb's copy has only in-frame clones and lacks some. The sample holds 130,000 to 150,000 clones, more than 75% seen once. The material sequenced was peripheral blood. These receptors originate from a woman in her thirties or forties with acute or convalescent COVID-19.

This chain links TRBV21-1 with TRBJ1-2; the table's D call of TRBD1 was not tested on the DNA. TRBV21-1 is classified as a pseudogene. This CDR3 comprises 17 residues. The chain's CDR3 is CASSEGARRGRDYGYTF. CDR3 sequence (DNA): TGTGCCAGCAGCGAAGGGGCGAGGAGGGGGCGGGACTATGGCTACACCTTC.

The J gene is TRBJ1-1, the V gene TRBV27, with 8 bases lining up with TRBD1. Germline V gives CDR1 MNHEY, CDR2 SMNVEV (reference sequence). This CDR3 spans 14 amino acids. Germline trimming cut 6 bases from V and 5 bases from J; bases unmatched to any gene: 8. The CDR3 region is CASSPTGGGTEAFF. The CDR3 nucleotides are TGTGCCAGCAGCCCAACAGGGGGGGGGACTGAAGCTTTCTTT.

The rearrangement links TRBV27 to TRBJ1-5, with D possibly TRBD1 on 6 matching bases. This CDR3 contains 15 residues. V lost 5 bases, J lost 0 bases, and 11 bases lay in between. CDR1 and CDR2 from the germline V gene are MNHEY and SMNVEV (reference sequence). CDR3 sequence: CASSPQGLSNQPQHF. CDR3 bases: TGTGCCAGCAGTCCACAGGGCCTTAGCAATCAGCCCCAGCATTTT.

This chain links TRBV12-3 or TRBV12-4 with TRBJ1-4, with TRBD1 matching 7 bases. CDR3 length: 13 residues. With V trimmed by 8 bases and J by 5 bases, 5 bases remained unmatched. CDR3 sequence: CASRDRENEKLFF. CDR3 in DNA: TGTGCCAGCCGCGACAGGGAGAATGAAAAACTGTTTTTT.

The rearrangement links TRBV30 to TRBJ1-2; possibly TRBD1 for D (5 bases). CDR1 GTSNPN and CDR2 SVGIG come from the germline V gene (reference sequence). CDR3 size: 14 residues. V was clipped by 8 bases and J by 4 bases, with 20 bases between them. CDR3 DNA: TGTGCCATCCCCAGGCAGGGTATTCCCTATGGCTACACCTTC. Amino acids: CAIPRQGIPYGYTF.

V usage is TRBV9 and J usage is TRBJ1-3; TRBD1 is a possible D gene (5 bases). CDR3 length: 13 amino acids. V lost 7 bases, J lost 2 bases, and 10 bases lay in between. Germline V gene lookup returns CDR1 SGDLS and CDR2 YYNGEE. The CDR3 protein is CASQGNTGNTIYF. In DNA form, the CDR3 reads TGTGCCAGCCAGGGAAACACTGGAAACACCATATATTTT.

The chain couples TRBV7-9 to TRBJ1-1, with D unresolved. The CDR3 loop spans 12 amino acids. Germline V gene lookup returns CDR1 SEHNR and CDR2 FQNEAQ (reference sequence). The ends were cut back, 8 bases at V and 0 bases at J, with 7 bases in the middle. The DNA for the CDR3 is TGTGCCAGCCGGTCGATGAACACTGAAGCTTTCTTT. It specifies CASRSMNTEAFF.

The chain is built from TRBV30 and TRBJ2-3; weak D call: TRBD1 (6 bases). CDR1 and CDR2 (germline): GTSNPN, SVGIG (reference sequence). V lost 2 bases and J 3 bases, leaving 12 bases between the germline ends. The CDR3 is made up of 14 amino acids. CDR3 sequence: CAWSPGQPTDTQYF. The CDR3 DNA is TGTGCCTGGAGTCCTGGACAGCCTACAGATACGCAGTATTTT.

The chain joins TRBV7-3 to TRBJ2-2, with D maybe TRBD1 (6 bases). V lost 5 bases and J lost 5, with 15 bases in between. Germline V gives CDR1 SGHTA, CDR2 FQGTGA. The CDR3 totals 15 residues. The DNA of the CDR3 is TGTGCCAGCAGCCCAAGACAGGTTGGAACCGGGGAGCTGTTTTTT. It codes for CASSPRQVGTGELFF.

This chain joins TRBV6-6 and TRBJ2-6; 9 nucleotides match TRBD2. Looked up from germline, CDR1 is MNHNY and CDR2 is SVGAGI (reference sequence). The V gene end was trimmed by 5 bases and the J gene end by 2 bases; junction bases not matched to a gene: 22. This CDR3 is 22 amino acids long. In DNA form, the CDR3 reads TGTGCCAGCAGTCATAAACTAAGGCTAGCGGGGTTCTACGTCCCTGGGGCCAACGTCCTGACTTTC. Amino acid sequence: CASSHKLRLAGFYVPGANVLTF.

The chain couples TRBV19 to TRBJ2-7, with 12 bases identical to TRBD2. J gave up 4 bases and V 9 bases, and 22 bases lay outside the gene matches. Germline CDR1 is LNHDA and CDR2 is SQIVND (reference sequence). The CDR3 loop spans 19 amino acids. This chain's CDR3 is CASSWRLAGEGGGPYEQYF. CDR3 coding DNA: TGTGCCAGCAGCTGGAGACTAGCGGGAGAGGGCGGGGGACCTTACGAGCAGTACTTC. Full variable domain (outside the CDR3, taken from reference TRBV19 and TRBJ2-7): DGGITQSPKYLFRKEGQNVTLSCEQNLNHDAMYWYRQDPGQGLRLIYYSQIVNDFQKGDIAEGYSVSREKKESFPLTVTSAQKNPTAFYLCASSWRLAGEGGGPYEQYFGPGTRLTVT.

The chain links TRBV5-6 to TRBJ2-7, with D perhaps matching TRBD2 (6 bases). Trimming took 1 base from V and 3 from J, leaving 14 bases between them. CDR3 length: 15 residues. CDR1 SGHDT and CDR2 YYEEEE come from the germline V gene. CDR3 sequence reads: CASSLNGGINYEQYF. The CDR3 DNA sequence: TGTGCCAGCAGCTTGAACGGGGGAATAAACTACGAGCAGTACTTC.

The chain is built from TRBV4-1 and TRBJ1-2; no definite D call. This CDR3 is built from 14 residues. The germline gives CDR1 MGHRA, CDR2 YSYEKL. The V and J ends lost 0 bases and 2 bases respectively, with 7 bases between them. Here the CDR3 reads CASSQDTGNYGYTF. CDR3 in DNA: TGCGCCAGCAGCCAAGATACGGGGAACTATGGCTACACCTTC.

The chain combines TRBV24-1 with TRBJ1-2; perhaps TRBD1 as D (5 bases). Per germline, CDR1 KGHDR and CDR2 SFDVKD. The V end lost 7 bases, the J end lost 1 base, and 12 bases lay between the germline ends. The CDR3 runs to 14 residues. CDR3 DNA: TGTGCCACCAGCCAGGGACTTAATAACTATGGCTACACCTTC. This encodes CATSQGLNNYGYTF.

The gene calls are TRBV21-1 and TRBJ2-2; no DNA check was done on the table's D call, TRBD1. TRBV21-1 is an annotated pseudogene. This CDR3 is built from 17 residues. The CDR3 DNA follows: TGTGCCAGCAGCAAAGGAGGGGGACAGGGGAACACCGGGGAGCTGTTTTTT. It encodes CASSKGGGQGNTGELFF.

The chain recombines TRBV10-1 with TRBJ1-4, with TRBD1 matching over 9 bases. The V gene's germline CDR1 is WNHNN and CDR2 SYGVQD (reference sequence). The length of the CDR3 is 17 residues. V was clipped by 0 bases and J by 4 bases; unmatched bases: 6. The CDR3 spells CASSESKQGAGNEKLFF. The CDR3 DNA reads TGCGCCAGCAGTGAGTCGAAACAGGGGGCGGGTAATGAAAAACTGTTTTTT.

This clone was counted a single time. V and J are TRBV21-1 and TRBJ1-5. TRBV21-1 is recorded as a pseudogene. The CDR3 length is 14 residues. For the CDR3, the DNA is TGTGCCAGCAGCAACGGGACTATTAATCAGCCCCAGCATTTT. Protein: CASSNGTINQPQHF.

This clone was recorded only once. The CDR3 protein is CASSTNPGTGGNEQFF. The CDR3 DNA reads TGCGCCAGCAGCACCAATCCCGGGACAGGGGGCAATGAGCAGTTCTTC. The chain links TRBV4-1 to TRBJ2-1; 11 positions match TRBD1. The length of the CDR3 is 16 residues. Trimming removed 5 bases from V and 6 bases from J; junction bases left unmatched: 9. Per the germline V gene, CDR1 is MGHRA and CDR2 is YSYEKL.

CDR3 nucleotides: TGTGCCAGCGGCTGGCAGAAGAACACTGAAGCTTTCTTT. Translating gives CASGWQKNTEAFF. This chain links TRBV7-3 with TRBJ1-1, with D uncertain. The CDR3 runs 13 residues. V lost 8 bases, J lost 1 base, and 11 bases lay in between. Germline V gives CDR1 SGHTA, CDR2 FQGTGA.

This rearrangement joins TRBV5-1 to TRBJ1-3; the D is unclear. V lost 3 bases to trimming and J lost 0 bases, with 13 bases between them. The CDR3 sequence is 16 residues long. Germline CDR1 and CDR2: SGHRS and YFSETQ. CDR3 in amino acids: CASSWEEGSSGNTIYF. CDR3 DNA: TGCGCCAGCAGCTGGGAGGAGGGCAGCTCTGGAAACACCATATATTTT.

This rearrangement joins TRBV11-2 to TRBJ2-3; tentatively, D is TRBD1 (6 bases). CDR1 SGHAT and CDR2 FQNNGV come from the germline V gene. V lost 4 bases and J 7 bases, leaving 15 bases between the germline ends. The CDR3 loop spans 14 amino acids. CDR3 sequence: CASSSKQGFYTQYF. The CDR3, as DNA: TGTGCCAGCAGCTCGAAACAGGGTTTTTATACGCAGTATTTT.

V usage is TRBV7-8 and J usage is TRBJ1-1; 7 positions agree with TRBD1. CDR3 length equals 14 residues. J gave up 1 base and V 4 bases, and 3 bases lay outside the gene matches. Germline-derived CDR1 and CDR2 are SGHVS and FQNEAQ. The CDR3 protein is CASSWNRGNTEAFF. CDR3 nucleotide sequence: TGTGCCAGCAGCTGGAACAGGGGGAACACTGAAGCTTTCTTT.

The CDR3 nucleotides are TGTGCCAGCAGTTTTGACAGGGTAAACACCGGGGAGCTGTTTTTT. It yields the protein CASSFDRVNTGELFF. The V gene is TRBV6-5, the J gene TRBJ2-2; 7 nucleotides align to TRBD1. This CDR3 has 15 amino acids. Losses at the gene ends were 4 bases for V and 2 bases for J; bases not matched to a gene: 4. CDR1 is MNHEY, CDR2 SVGAGI, per germline.

This sequence joins TRBV29-1 and TRBJ2-3; 8 bases are a match to TRBD1. The CDR3 is 12 amino acids. Trimming cost V 6 bases and J 5 bases; bases outside gene matches: 4. Germline CDR1 SQVTM, CDR2 ANQGSEA. The CDR3 loop is CSVRTGLDTQYF. The CDR3 coding sequence is TGCAGCGTCCGGACAGGGTTAGATACGCAGTATTTT.

This chain joins TRBV28 and TRBJ2-1; TRBD2 aligns across 7 bases. Trimming at V came to 5 bases and at J to 6 bases, leaving 1 base not matched to a gene. The germline V gene encodes CDR1 MDHEN and CDR2 SYDVKM. This CDR3 is built from 12 residues. The CDR3 reads CASSRTSNEQFF. The CDR3 nucleotides are TGTGCCAGCAGTAGGACTAGCAATGAGCAGTTCTTC. The complete variable domain, with remaining parts taken from reference TRBV28 and TRBJ2-1, reads DVKVTQSSRYLVKRTGEKVFLECVQDMDHENMFWYRQDPGLGLRLIYFSYDVKMKEKGDIPEGYSVSREKKERFSLILESASTNQTSMYLCASSRTSNEQFFGPGTRLTVL.

The sample holds one count of this clone. The chain has TRBV3-1 (or the pseudogene TRBV3-2) and TRBJ2-1, with 10 bases matching TRBD2. The germline V gene encodes CDR1 LGHDT and CDR2 YNNKEL (reference sequence). V shed 4 bases and J 0 bases; nucleotides not matched to a gene: 9. This CDR3 has 18 amino acids. The CDR3 DNA reads TGTGCCAGCAGCCGGGACCTAGCGGGGGCCCCCTCCTACAATGAGCAGTTCTTC. Protein: CASSRDLAGAPSYNEQFF.